This is a list of T cell receptor beta chains from one sample in a study of T cell responses to AZD1222 COVID-19 vaccine. Sequenced by immunoSEQ multiplex PCR; TCRdb stores in-frame clones only, minus some. The data show tens of thousands of clones, roughly 87% seen once. Source: peripheral blood, taken 28 days after the second AZD1222 dose. The receptors shown here come from an adult who received the AZD1222 COVID-19 vaccine. CDR3s include the opening cysteine and the closing phenylalanine or tryptophan. D genes are given only for firm matches. The size entry is marked missing in some rows and otherwise reads once, few, many or a size class.

d_call j_call v_call cdr3_length clone_size cdr3_aa cdr3_nt
TRBD1 TRBJ1-1 TRBV11-1 14 - CASSTQGEVTEAFF TGTGCCAGCAGCACGCAGGGGGAGGTCACTGAAGCTTTCTTT
TRBD2 TRBJ2-1 TRBV28 15 - CASSRSGSSYNEQFF TGTGCCAGCAGCCGCAGCGGGAGTTCCTACAATGAGCAGTTCTTC
- TRBJ1-4 TRBV3-1/TRBV3-2 13 - CASSQSGGEKLFF TGTGCCAGCAGCCAATCGGGTGGGGAAAAACTGTTTTTT
TRBD2 TRBJ2-7 TRBV7-2 15 - CASSFAGGSSYEQYF TGTGCCAGCAGCTTTGCGGGAGGGAGCTCCTACGAGCAGTACTTC
TRBD1 TRBJ1-4 TRBV3-1/TRBV3-2 15 - CASSQVGTGVEKLFF TGTGCCAGCAGCCAAGTGGGGACAGGCGTCGAAAAACTGTTTTTT
TRBD1 TRBJ1-4 TRBV6-4 14 - CASSVDRGSDKLFF TGTGCCAGCAGTGTGGACAGGGGTTCCGACAAACTGTTTTTT
- TRBJ1-1 TRBV7-8 13 - CASSLATNTEAFF TGTGCCAGCAGCTTAGCCACGAACACTGAAGCTTTCTTT
- TRBJ2-3 TRBV11-3 12 once CASSRGTDTQYF TGTGCCAGCAGCCGGGGGACAGATACGCAGTATTTT
- TRBJ1-1 TRBV5-1 15 - CASSLAGGVNTEAFF TGCGCCAGCAGCTTGGCGGGTGGGGTGAACACTGAAGCTTTCTTT
- TRBJ1-3 TRBV4-3 17 - CASSHDMVGGMGNTIYF TGCGCCAGCAGCCACGACATGGTGGGGGGCATGGGGAACACCATATATTTT
TRBD2 TRBJ2-2 TRBV29-1 17 - CSVSEPGLARFTGELFF TGCAGCGTTTCAGAACCGGGACTAGCGAGATTCACCGGGGAGCTGTTTTTT
- TRBJ1-1 TRBV6-4 13 - CASSQEGGTEAFF TGTGCCAGCAGTCAAGAGGGTGGAACTGAAGCTTTCTTT
TRBD1 TRBJ1-5 TRBV2 15 - CASSETGQGSQPQHF TGTGCCAGCAGTGAAACGGGACAGGGCAGTCAGCCCCAGCATTTT
- TRBJ2-1 TRBV28 15 - CASRLDSSSYNEQFF TGTGCCAGCAGATTGGACAGTTCCTCCTACAATGAGCAGTTCTTC